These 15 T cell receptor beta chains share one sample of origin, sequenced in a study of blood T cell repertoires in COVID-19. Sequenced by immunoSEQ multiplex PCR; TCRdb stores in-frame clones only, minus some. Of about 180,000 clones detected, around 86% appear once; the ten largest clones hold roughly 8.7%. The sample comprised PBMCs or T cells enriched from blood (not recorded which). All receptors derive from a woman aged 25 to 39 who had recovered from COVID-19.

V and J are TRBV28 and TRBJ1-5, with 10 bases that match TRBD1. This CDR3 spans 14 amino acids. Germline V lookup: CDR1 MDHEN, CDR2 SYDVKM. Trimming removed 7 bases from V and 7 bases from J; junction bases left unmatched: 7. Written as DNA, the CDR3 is TGTGCCAGCACGACAGGGGGCCGGTGGCAGCCCCAGCATTTT. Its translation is CASTTGGRWQPQHF.

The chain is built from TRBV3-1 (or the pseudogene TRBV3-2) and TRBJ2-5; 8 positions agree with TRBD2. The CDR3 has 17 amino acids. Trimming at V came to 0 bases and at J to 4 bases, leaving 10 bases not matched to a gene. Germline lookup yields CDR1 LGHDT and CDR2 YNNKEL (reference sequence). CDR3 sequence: CASSQDGLAGWGETQYF. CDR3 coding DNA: TGTGCCAGCAGCCAAGACGGGTTAGCGGGATGGGGAGAGACCCAGTACTTC.

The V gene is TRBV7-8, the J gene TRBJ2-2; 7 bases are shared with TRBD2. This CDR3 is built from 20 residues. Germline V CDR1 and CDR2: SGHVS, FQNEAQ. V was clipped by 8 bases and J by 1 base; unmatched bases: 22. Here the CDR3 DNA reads TGTGCCAGCGGACTAAACCAATGGCGGGAGACCCCACTGAACACCGGGGAGCTGTTTTTT. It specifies CASGLNQWRETPLNTGELFF. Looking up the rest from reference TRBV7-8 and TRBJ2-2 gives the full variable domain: GAGVSQSPRYKVAKRGQDVALRCDPISGHVSLFWYQQALGQGPEFLTYFQNEAQLDKSGLPSDRFFAERPEGSVSTLKIQRTQQEDSAVYLCASGLNQWRETPLNTGELFFGEGSRLTVL.

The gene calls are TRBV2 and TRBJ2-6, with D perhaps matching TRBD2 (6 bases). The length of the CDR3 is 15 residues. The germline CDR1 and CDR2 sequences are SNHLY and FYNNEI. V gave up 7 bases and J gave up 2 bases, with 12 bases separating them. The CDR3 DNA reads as TGTGCCAGCAATCTCGCGGGGACTGGGGCCAACGTCCTGACTTTC. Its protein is CASNLAGTGANVLTF.

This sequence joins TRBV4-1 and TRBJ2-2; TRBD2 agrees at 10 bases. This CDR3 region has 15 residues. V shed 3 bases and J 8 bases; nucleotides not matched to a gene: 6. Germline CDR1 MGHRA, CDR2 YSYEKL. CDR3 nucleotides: TGCGCCAGCAGCCACCAATCTAGCGGGAGTGGGGAGCTGTTTTTT. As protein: CASSHQSSGSGELFF.

Here the CDR3 reads CASSDGGVGTGTTEAFF. In DNA form, the CDR3 reads TGTGCCAGCAGTGACGGAGGTGTGGGGACAGGAACGACTGAAGCTTTCTTT. The chain couples TRBV6-1 to TRBJ1-1; 8 bases fit TRBD1. V dropped 3 bases and J dropped 5; count of bases not matched to a gene: 14. The CDR3 covers 17 residues. Per germline, CDR1 MNHNS and CDR2 SASEGT.

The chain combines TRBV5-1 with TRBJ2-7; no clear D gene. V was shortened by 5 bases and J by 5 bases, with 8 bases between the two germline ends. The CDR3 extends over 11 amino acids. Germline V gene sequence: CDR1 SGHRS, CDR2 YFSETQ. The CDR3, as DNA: TGCGCCAGCAGTACTTCCCACGAGCAGTACTTC. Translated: CASSTSHEQYF.

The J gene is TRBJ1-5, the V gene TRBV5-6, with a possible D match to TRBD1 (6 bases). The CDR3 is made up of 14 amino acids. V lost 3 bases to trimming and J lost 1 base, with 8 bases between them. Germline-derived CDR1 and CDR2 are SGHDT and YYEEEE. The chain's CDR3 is CASSSTGSNQPQHF. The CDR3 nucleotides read TGTGCCAGCAGCTCAACAGGGAGCAATCAGCCCCAGCATTTT.

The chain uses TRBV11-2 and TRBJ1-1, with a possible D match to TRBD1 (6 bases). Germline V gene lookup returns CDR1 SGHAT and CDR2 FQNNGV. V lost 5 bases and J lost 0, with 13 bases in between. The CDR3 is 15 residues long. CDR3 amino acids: CASSLGQPMNTEAFF. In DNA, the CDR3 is TGTGCCAGCAGCCTAGGACAGCCAATGAACACTGAAGCTTTCTTT.

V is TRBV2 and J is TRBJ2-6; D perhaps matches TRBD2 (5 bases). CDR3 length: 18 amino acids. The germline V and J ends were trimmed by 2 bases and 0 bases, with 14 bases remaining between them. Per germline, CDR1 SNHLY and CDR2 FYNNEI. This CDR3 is CASSERGQVYSGANVLTF. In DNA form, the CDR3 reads TGTGCCAGCAGTGAACGGGGTCAGGTGTACTCTGGGGCCAACGTCCTGACTTTC.

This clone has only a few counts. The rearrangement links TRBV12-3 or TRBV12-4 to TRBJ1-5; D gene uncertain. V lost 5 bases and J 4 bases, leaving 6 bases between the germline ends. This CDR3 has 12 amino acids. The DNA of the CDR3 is TGTGCCAGCAGTCCACAAAATCAGCCCCAGCATTTT. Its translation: CASSPQNQPQHF.

The CDR3 loop reads CATSMGRYQPQHF. The CDR3 DNA is TGTGCCACCAGCATGGGGCGGTATCAGCCCCAGCATTTT. The chain has TRBV15 and TRBJ1-5; possibly TRBD1 for D (5 bases). CDR1 and CDR2 (germline): LNHNV, YYDKDF (reference sequence). The CDR3 covers 13 residues. V lost 4 bases and J 5 bases, leaving 9 bases between the germline ends. The entire variable domain, with the rest obtained from reference TRBV15 and TRBJ1-5, is as follows: DAMVIQNPRYQVTQFGKPVTLSCSQTLNHNVMYWYQQKSSQAPKLLFHYYDKDFNNEADTPDNFQSRRPNTSFCFLDIRSPGLGDTAMYLCATSMGRYQPQHFGDGTRLSIL.

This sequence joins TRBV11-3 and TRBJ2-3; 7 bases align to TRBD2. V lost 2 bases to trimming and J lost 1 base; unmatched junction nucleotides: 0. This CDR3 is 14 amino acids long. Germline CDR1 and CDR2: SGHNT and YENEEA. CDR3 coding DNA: TGTGCCAGCAGCTTAACTAGCGGCACAGATACGCAGTATTTT. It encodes CASSLTSGTDTQYF.

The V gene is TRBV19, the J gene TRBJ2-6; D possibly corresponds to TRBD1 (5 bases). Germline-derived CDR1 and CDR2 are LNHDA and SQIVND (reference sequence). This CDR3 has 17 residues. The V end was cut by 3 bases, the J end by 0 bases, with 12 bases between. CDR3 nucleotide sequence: TGTGCCAGTAGTATCAGGGCCCGAAACTCTGGGGCCAACGTCCTGACTTTC. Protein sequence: CASSIRARNSGANVLTF.

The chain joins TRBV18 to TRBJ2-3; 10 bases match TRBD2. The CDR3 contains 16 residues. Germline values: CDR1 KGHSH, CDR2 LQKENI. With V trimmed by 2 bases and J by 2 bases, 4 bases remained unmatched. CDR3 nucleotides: TGTGCCAGCTCACCAGGTAGCGGGAGGTTCACAGATACGCAGTATTTT. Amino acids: CASSPGSGRFTDTQYF. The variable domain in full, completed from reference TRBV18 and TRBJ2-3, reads NAGVMQNPRHLVRRRGQEARLRCSPMKGHSHVYWYRQLPEEGLKFMVYLQKENIIDESGMPKERFSAEFPKEGPSILRIQQVVRGDSAAYFCASSPGSGRFTDTQYFGPGTRLTVL.